These 8 T cell receptor beta chains came from one sample sequenced in a study of T cells and copy number aberrations in small-cell lung cancer. Using immunoSEQ multiplex PCR, the repertoire was profiled, and TCRdb retains in-frame clones only, with some absent. The sample has 6,000 to 7,500 clones; 80% to 90% are singletons. The sequencing input was normal tissue next to the tumor. Receptor source: a woman aged 45-65 years with small cell lung cancer.

For the CDR3, the DNA is TGCGCCAGTCAGGAGGCAGGCACAGATACGCAGTATTTT. Translation gives CASQEAGTDTQYF. V and J are TRBV10-1 and TRBJ2-3, with TRBD2 as a possible D gene (5 bases). The CDR3 covers 13 residues. Germline V gene sequence: CDR1 WNHNN, CDR2 SYGVQD (reference sequence). V was trimmed by 9 bases and J by 1 base, leaving 11 bases between them.

This clone was counted only a few times. The chain combines TRBV19 with TRBJ2-1; D not certain. This CDR3 region has 15 residues. Germline V CDR1 and CDR2: LNHDA, SQIVND (reference sequence). Between the trimmed V and J ends, which lost 7 bases and 7 bases, there was a span of 20 bases. The CDR3 DNA reads as TGTGCCAGTACGCCCTTGGCCTGGGCTTGGAATGAGCAGTTCTTC. Protein sequence: CASTPLAWAWNEQFF.

The chain is built from TRBV28 and TRBJ2-7, with 7 positions matching TRBD2. CDR1 and CDR2 from the germline V gene are MDHEN and SYDVKM. This CDR3 contains 14 residues. The V gene end was trimmed by 8 bases and the J gene end by 6 bases; junction bases not matched to a gene: 13. CDR3 coding DNA: TGTGCCAGCGGCGGGAGTCCCCCGCTCACCGAGCAGTACTTC. Translated, it gives CASGGSPPLTEQYF.

In the case of this clone: Sequence at one end of the junction differs from germline and may be a read error. The V and J genes are TRBV10-2 and TRBJ1-2, with D unclear. Germline loops: CDR1 WSHSY, CDR2 SAAADI. This CDR3 contains 11 residues. CDR3 in DNA: TGCGCCAGCACCTCCATGGGAATAGGGTACTTC. It specifies CASTSMGIGYF.

As DNA, the CDR3 is TGTGCCAGCAGCTTAGGAGTTGGGACAGGGAGTGACAGCAATCAGCCCCAGCATTTT. As protein: CASSLGVGTGSDSNQPQHF. The chain is built from TRBV7-9 and TRBJ1-5; 9 bases map to TRBD1. The CDR3 totals 19 residues. V gave up 1 base and J gave up 1 base; unmatched junction bases: 11. Germline CDR1 reads SEHNR; CDR2 reads FQNEAQ (reference sequence).

This chain joins TRBV28 and TRBJ1-5; D might be TRBD1 (5 bases). Germline V gene data show CDR1 as MDHEN and CDR2 as SYDVKM. The CDR3 is made up of 21 amino acids. Trimming took 6 bases from V and 0 from J, leaving 30 bases between them. CDR3 in amino acids: CASSTKVLSPGRRNSNQPQHF. CDR3 nucleotide sequence: TGTGCCAGCAGCACGAAGGTTTTAAGCCCGGGACGGAGAAATAGCAATCAGCCCCAGCATTTT. The full variable domain, with the rest looked up from reference TRBV28 and TRBJ1-5, is DVKVTQSSRYLVKRTGEKVFLECVQDMDHENMFWYRQDPGLGLRLIYFSYDVKMKEKGDIPEGYSVSREKKERFSLILESASTNQTSMYLCASSTKVLSPGRRNSNQPQHFGDGTRLSIL.

The V gene is TRBV25-1, the J gene TRBJ2-7; no clear D. The germline gives CDR1 MGHDK, CDR2 SYGVNS. With 5 bases removed from V and 3 bases from J, the gap between germline ends came to 14 bases. CDR3 length: 14 residues. In DNA, the CDR3 is TGTGCCAGCAGTAATTCGGGCACCCTCTACGAGCAGTACTTC. This gives the protein CASSNSGTLYEQYF.

This clone is a singleton in its sample. The rearrangement joins TRBV28 to TRBJ2-7; D gene ambiguous. The CDR3 consists of 13 residues. The germline V gene encodes CDR1 MDHEN and CDR2 SYDVKM. The germline V and J ends were trimmed by 2 bases and 5 bases, with 10 bases remaining between them. The CDR3 protein is CASSLDDLDEQYF. The CDR3 DNA is TGTGCCAGCAGTTTAGACGACCTCGACGAGCAGTACTTC.